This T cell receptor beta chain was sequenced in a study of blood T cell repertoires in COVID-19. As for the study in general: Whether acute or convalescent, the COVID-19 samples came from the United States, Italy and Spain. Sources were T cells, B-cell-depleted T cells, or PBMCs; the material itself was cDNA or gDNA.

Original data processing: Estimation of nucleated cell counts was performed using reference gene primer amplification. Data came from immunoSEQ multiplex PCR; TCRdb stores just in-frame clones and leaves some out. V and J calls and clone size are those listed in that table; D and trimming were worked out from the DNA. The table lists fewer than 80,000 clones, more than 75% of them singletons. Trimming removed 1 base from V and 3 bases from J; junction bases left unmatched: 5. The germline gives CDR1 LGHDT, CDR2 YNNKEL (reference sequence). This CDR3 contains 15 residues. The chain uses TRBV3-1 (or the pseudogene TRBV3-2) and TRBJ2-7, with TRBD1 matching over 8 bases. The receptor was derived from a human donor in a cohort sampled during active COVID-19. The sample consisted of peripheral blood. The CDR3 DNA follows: TGTGCCAGCAGCCAAGCTGACAGGGGCGGCTACGAGCAGTACTTC. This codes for CASSQADRGGYEQYF.